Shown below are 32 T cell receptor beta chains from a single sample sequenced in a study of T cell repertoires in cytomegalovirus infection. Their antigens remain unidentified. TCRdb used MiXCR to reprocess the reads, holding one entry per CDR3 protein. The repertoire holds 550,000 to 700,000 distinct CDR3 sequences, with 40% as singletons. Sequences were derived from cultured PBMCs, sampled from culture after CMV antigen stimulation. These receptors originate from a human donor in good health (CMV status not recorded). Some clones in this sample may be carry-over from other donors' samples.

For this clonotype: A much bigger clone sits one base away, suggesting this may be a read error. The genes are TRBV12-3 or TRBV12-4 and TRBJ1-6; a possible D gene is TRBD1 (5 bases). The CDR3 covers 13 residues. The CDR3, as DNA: TGTGTCAGCACAGGTCTCGGGAATTCACCCCTCCACTTT. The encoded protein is CVSTGLGNSPLHF.

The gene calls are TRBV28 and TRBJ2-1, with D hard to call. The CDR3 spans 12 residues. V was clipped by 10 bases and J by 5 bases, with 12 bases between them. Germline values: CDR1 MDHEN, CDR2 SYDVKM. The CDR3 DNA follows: TGTGCCATTGAAAACAGTAACAATGAGCAGTTCTTC. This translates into CAIENSNNEQFF.

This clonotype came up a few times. The CDR3 region has the DNA TGTGCCAGCAGCCGGATGTCTAGCGGGAGGAGGGAAACAGATACGCAGTATTTT. The encoded protein is CASSRMSSGRRETDTQYF. The rearrangement joins TRBV5-6 to TRBJ2-3; 11 nucleotides match TRBD2. The length of the CDR3 is 18 residues. Losses at the gene ends were 4 bases for V and 3 bases for J; bases not matched to a gene: 13. Germline values: CDR1 SGHDT, CDR2 YYEEEE.

The CDR3 coding sequence is TGCGCCAGCAGCCAATCACCGGGACTAGCCCGCCTGGGGGAGCAGTTCTTC. Translating it yields CASSQSPGLARLGEQFF. The chain combines TRBV4-1 with TRBJ2-1; TRBD2 agrees at 9 bases. Germline V gives CDR1 MGHRA, CDR2 YSYEKL. V was pared by 2 bases and J by 10 bases, with 15 bases of the junction left unmatched. CDR3 size: 17 residues.

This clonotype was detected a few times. This chain's CDR3 is CASRRTEDNEQFF. The CDR3 coding sequence is TGTGCCAGCAGGAGGACAGAGGACAATGAGCAGTTCTTC. The chain couples TRBV7-2 to TRBJ2-1; D might be TRBD1 (6 bases). The V and J ends lost 6 bases and 5 bases respectively, with 11 bases between them. CDR1 is SGHTA, CDR2 FQGNSA, per germline. The CDR3 contains 13 residues.

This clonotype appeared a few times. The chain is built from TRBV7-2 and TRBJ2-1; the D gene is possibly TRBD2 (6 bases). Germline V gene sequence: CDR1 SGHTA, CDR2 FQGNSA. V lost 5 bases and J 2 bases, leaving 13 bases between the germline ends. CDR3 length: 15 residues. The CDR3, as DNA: TGTGCCAGCAGCGTTATGGGGGGTACCTACAATGAGCAGTTCTTC. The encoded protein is CASSVMGGTYNEQFF. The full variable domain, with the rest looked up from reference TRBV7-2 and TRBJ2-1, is GAGVSQSPSNKVTEKGKDVELRCDPISGHTALYWYRQSLGQGLEFLIYFQGNSAPDKSGLPSDRFSAERTGGSVSTLTIQRTQQEDSAVYLCASSVMGGTYNEQFFGPGTRLTVL.

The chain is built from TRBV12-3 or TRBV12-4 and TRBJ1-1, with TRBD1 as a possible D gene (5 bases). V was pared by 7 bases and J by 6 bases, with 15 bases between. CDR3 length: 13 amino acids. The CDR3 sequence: CASTLGGVPEAFF. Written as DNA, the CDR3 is TGTGCCAGCACCCTCGGGGGGGTCCCTGAAGCTTTCTTT.

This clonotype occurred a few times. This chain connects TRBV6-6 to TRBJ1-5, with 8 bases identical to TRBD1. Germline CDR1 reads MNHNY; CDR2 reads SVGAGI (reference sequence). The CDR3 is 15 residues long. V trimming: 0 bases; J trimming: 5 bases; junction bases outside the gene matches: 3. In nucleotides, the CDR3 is TGTGCCAGCAGTTACTCGACAGGGGACGATCAGCCCCAGCATTTT. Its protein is CASSYSTGDDQPQHF.

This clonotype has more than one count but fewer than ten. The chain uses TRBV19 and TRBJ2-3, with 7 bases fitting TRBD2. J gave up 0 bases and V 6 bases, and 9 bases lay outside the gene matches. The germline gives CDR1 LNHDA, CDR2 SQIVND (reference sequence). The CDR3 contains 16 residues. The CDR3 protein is CASSPRLAASTDTQYF. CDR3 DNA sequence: TGTGCCAGTAGCCCCCGACTAGCAGCTAGCACAGATACGCAGTATTTT.

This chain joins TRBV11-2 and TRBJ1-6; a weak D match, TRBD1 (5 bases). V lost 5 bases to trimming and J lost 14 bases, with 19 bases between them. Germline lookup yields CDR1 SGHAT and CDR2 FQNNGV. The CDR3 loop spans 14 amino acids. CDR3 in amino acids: CASSPDSYPSTLHF. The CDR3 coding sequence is TGTGCCAGCAGCCCCGACAGTTACCCCTCAACCCTCCACTTT.

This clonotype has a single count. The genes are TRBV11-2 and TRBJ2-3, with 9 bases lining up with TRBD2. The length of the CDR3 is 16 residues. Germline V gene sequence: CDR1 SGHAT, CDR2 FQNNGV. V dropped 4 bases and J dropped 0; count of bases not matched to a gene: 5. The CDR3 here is CASSSRTSASTDTQYF. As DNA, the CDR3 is TGTGCCAGCAGCTCACGGACTAGCGCTAGCACAGATACGCAGTATTTT.

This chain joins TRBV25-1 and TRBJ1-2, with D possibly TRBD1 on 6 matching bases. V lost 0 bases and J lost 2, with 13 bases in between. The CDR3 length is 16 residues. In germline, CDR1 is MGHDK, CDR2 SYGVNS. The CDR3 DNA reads TGTGCCAGCAGTGAATATCGCGCACAGGGCAACTATGGCTACACCTTC. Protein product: CASSEYRAQGNYGYTF.

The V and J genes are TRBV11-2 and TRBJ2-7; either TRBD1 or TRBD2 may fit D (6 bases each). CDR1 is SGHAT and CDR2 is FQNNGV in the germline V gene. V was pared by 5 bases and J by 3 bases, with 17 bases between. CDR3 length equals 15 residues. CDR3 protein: CASSLRTAGGYEQYF. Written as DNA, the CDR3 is TGTGCCAGCAGCCTAAGGACAGCCGGGGGCTACGAGCAGTACTTC.

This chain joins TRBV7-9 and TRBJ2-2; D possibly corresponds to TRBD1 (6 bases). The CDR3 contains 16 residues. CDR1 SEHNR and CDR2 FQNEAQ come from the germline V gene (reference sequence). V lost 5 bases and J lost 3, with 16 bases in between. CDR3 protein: CASSPSDRGYTGELFF. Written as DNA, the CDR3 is TGTGCCAGCAGCCCTTCGGACAGAGGGTACACCGGGGAGCTGTTTTTT.

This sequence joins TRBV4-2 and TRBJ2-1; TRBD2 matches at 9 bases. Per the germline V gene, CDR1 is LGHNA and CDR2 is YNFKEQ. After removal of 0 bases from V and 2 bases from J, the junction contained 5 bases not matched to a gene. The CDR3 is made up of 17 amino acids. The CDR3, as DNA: TGTGCCAGCAGCCAAGATAGAGCGGGGGGCACCTACAATGAGCAGTTCTTC. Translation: CASSQDRAGGTYNEQFF.

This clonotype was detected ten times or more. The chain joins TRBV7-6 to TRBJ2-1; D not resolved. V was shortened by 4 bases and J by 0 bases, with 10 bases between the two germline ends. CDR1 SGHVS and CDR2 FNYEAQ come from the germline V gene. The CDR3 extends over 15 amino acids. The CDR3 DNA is TGTGCCAGCAGCTGGACGGAGAGCTCCTACAATGAGCAGTTCTTC. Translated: CASSWTESSYNEQFF.

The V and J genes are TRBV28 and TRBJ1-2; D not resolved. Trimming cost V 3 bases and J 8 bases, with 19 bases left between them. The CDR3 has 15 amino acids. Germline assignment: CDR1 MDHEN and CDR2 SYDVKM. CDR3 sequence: CASSFVFGNNRGYTF. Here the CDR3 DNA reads TGTGCCAGCAGTTTCGTCTTCGGGAATAATAGGGGCTACACCTTC.

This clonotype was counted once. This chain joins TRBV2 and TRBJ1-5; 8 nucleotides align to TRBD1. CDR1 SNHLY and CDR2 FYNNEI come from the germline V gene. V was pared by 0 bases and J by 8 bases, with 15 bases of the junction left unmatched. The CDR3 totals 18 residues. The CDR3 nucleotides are TGTGCCAGCAGTGAAGCCCGGACAGGGACCCTATTTTCGGAGCCCCAGCATTTT. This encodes CASSEARTGTLFSEPQHF.

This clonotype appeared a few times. The CDR3 sequence: CASSLDGIGLSGTDTQYF. The CDR3 DNA sequence: TGTGCCAGCAGCTTAGATGGGATCGGACTCAGCGGCACAGATACGCAGTATTTT. This sequence joins TRBV7-2 and TRBJ2-3, with a tentative D call TRBD2 (5 bases). Deletions cut 1 base from V and 1 base from J, with 18 bases between. The germline V gene has CDR1 SGHTA and CDR2 FQGNSA. This CDR3 has 18 amino acids.

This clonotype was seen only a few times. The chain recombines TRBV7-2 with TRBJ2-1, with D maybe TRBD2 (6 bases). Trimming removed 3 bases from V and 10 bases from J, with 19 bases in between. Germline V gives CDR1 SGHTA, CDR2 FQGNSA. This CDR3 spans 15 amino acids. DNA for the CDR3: TGTGCCAGCAGCTTGGGGCGGGATTCCCACATGGAGCAGTTCTTC. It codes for CASSLGRDSHMEQFF.

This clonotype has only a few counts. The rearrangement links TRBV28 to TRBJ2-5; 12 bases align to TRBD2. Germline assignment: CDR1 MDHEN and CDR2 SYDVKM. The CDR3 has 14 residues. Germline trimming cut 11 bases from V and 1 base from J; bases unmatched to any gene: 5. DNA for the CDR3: TGTGCCTCACAACTAGCGGGGGGCCAAGAGACCCAGTACTTC. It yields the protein CASQLAGGQETQYF.

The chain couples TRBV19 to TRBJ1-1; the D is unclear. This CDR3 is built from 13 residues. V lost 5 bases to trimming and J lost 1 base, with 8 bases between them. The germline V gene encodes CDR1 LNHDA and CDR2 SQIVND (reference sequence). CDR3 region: CASSLSKNTEAFF. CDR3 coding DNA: TGTGCCAGTAGTCTCTCCAAGAACACTGAAGCTTTCTTT. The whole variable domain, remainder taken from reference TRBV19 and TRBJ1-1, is DGGITQSPKYLFRKEGQNVTLSCEQNLNHDAMYWYRQDPGQGLRLIYYSQIVNDFQKGDIAEGYSVSREKKESFPLTVTSAQKNPTAFYLCASSLSKNTEAFFGQGTRLTVV.

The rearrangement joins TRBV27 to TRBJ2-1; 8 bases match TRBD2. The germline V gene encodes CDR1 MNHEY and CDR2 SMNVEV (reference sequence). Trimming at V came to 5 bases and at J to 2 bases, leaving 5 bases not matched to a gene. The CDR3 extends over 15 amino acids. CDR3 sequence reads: CASSILGGAYNEQFF. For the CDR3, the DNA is TGTGCCAGCAGTATACTCGGGGGGGCCTACAATGAGCAGTTCTTC.

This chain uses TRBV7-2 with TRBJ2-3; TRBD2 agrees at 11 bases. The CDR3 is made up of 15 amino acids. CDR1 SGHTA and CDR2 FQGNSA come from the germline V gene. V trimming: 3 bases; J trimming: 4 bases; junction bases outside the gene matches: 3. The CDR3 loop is CASSFSGGVADTQYF. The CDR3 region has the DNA TGTGCCAGCAGCTTTAGCGGGGGGGTGGCAGATACGCAGTATTTT. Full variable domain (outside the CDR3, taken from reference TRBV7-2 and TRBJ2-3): GAGVSQSPSNKVTEKGKDVELRCDPISGHTALYWYRQSLGQGLEFLIYFQGNSAPDKSGLPSDRFSAERTGGSVSTLTIQRTQQEDSAVYLCASSFSGGVADTQYFGPGTRLTVL.

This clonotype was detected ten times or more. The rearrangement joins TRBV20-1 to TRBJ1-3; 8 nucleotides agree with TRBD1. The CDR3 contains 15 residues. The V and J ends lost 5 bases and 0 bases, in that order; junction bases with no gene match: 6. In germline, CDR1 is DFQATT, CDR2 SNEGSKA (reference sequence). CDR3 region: CSAPRQGSSGNTIYF. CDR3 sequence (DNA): TGCAGTGCTCCCCGACAGGGGAGCTCTGGAAACACCATATATTTT.

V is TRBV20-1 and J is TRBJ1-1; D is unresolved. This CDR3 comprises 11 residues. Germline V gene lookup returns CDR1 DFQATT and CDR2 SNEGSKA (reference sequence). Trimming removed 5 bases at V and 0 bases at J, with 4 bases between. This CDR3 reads CSAPLNTEAFF. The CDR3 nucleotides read TGCAGTGCTCCCTTGAACACTGAAGCTTTCTTT.

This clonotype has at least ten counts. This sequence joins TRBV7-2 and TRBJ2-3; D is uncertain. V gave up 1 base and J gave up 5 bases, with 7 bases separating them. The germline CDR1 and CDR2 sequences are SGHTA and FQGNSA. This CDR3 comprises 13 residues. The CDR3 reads CASSLGLRDTQYF. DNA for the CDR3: TGTGCCAGCAGCTTAGGCCTCCGAGATACGCAGTATTTT.

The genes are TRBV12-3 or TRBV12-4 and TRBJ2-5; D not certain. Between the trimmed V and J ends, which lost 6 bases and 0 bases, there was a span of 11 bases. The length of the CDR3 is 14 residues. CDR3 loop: CASRGSPDQETQYF. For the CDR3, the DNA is TGTGCCAGCAGAGGCTCGCCAGACCAAGAGACCCAGTACTTC.

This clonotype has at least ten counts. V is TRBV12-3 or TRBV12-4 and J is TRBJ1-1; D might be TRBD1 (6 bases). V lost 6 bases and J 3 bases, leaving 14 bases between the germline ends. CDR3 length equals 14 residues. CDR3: CASSFQGGDTEAFF. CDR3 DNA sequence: TGTGCCAGCAGCTTTCAAGGGGGTGACACTGAAGCTTTCTTT.

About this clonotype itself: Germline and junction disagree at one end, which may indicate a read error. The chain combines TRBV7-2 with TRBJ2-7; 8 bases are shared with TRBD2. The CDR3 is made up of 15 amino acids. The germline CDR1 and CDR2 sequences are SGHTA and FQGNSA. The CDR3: CASSLARASGYGQYF. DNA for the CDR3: TGTGCCAGCAGCTTAGCGAGGGCTAGCGGGTACGGGCAGTACTTC.

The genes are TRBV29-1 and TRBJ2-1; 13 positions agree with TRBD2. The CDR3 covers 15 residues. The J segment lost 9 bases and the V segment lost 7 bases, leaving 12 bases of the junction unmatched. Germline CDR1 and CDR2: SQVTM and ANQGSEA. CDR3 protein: CSGLGLAGALGEQFF. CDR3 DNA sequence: TGCAGCGGGCTAGGACTAGCGGGAGCCTTAGGTGAGCAGTTCTTC.

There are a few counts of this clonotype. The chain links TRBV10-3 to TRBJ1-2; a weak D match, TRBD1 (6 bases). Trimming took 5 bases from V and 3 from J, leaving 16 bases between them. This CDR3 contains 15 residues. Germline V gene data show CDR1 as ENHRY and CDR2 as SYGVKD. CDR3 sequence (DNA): TGTGCCATCAGTCGAGTCTACAGGGATGACTATGGCTACACCTTC. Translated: CAISRVYRDDYGYTF.